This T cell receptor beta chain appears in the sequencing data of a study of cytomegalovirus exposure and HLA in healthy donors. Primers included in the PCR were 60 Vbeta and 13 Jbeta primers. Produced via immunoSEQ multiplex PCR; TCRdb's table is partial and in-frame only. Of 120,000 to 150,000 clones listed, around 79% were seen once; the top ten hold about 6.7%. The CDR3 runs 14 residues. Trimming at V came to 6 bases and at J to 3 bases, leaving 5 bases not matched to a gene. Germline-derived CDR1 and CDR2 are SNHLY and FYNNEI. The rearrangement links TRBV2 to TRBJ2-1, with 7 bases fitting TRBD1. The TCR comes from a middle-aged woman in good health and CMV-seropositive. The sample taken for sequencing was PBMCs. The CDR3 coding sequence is TGTGCCAGCAGCCTCAGGGGGTTCTACAATGAGCAGTTCTTC. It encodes CASSLRGFYNEQFF.